This entry is about one T cell receptor (beta chain). Its target is unknown. Assayed TCR templates numbered 90,000 to 100,000 for each sample. Profiled with immunoSEQ multiplex PCR; TCRdb holds only in-frame clones, not every one. This table holds 100,000 to 110,000 clones, approximately 92% found once. This CDR3 region has 15 residues. In germline, CDR1 is ENHRY, CDR2 SYGVKD. V lost 5 bases, J lost 7 bases, and 18 bases lay in between. This sample was included in a study of siplizumab effects on memory and regulatory T cells. General observations from the study: Among sequences traceable to unstimulated CD4+ memory cells, alloreactive ones were significantly reduced by siplizumab. The study found naive T cells seemingly more diverse than memory cells and seemingly major alloresponse contributors. A small minority of alloreactive clones were mapped to unstimulated subsets.

Sequencing was performed on CD4+ T cells sorted from blood. The TCR was taken from a human donor in good health. The V gene is TRBV10-3, the J gene TRBJ2-1; possible D gene TRBD2, 7 bases. In DNA form, the CDR3 reads TGTGCCATCAGTATGACCGGGGGCGGGGGAAATGAGCAGTTCTTC. Protein sequence: CAISMTGGGGNEQFF.